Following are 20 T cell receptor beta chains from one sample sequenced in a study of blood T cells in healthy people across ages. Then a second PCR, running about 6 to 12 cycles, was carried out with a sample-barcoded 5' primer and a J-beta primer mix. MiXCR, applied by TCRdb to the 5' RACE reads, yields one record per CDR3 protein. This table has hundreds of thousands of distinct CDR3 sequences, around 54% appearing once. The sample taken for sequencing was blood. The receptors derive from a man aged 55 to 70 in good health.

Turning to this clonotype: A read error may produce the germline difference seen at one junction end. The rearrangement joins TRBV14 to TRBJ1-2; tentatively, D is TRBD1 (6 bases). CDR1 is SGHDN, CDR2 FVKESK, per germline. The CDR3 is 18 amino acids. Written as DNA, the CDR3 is TGTGCCAACAGCCAGGGGACATCCGACCAGCTGGCAAACTATGGCTACACCTTC. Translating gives CANSQGTSDQLANYGYTF.

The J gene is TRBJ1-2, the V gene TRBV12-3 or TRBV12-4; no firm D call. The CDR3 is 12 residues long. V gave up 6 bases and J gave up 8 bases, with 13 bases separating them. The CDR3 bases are TGTGCCAGCAGCCCCTCGGGGAGGGGCTACACCTTC. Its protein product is CASSPSGRGYTF.

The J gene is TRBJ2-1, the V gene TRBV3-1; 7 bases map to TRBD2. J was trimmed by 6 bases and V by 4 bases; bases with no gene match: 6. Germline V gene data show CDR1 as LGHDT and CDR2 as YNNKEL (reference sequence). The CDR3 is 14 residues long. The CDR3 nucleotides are TGTGCCAGCAGCCTCGGGACTATTCTCAATGAGCAGTTCTTC. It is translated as CASSLGTILNEQFF.

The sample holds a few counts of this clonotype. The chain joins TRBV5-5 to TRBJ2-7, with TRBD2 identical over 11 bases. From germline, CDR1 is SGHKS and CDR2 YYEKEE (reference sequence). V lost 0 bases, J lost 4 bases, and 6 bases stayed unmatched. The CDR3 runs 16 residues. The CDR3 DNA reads TGTGCCAGCAGCTTGGCCTGGGCTAGCGGGGGGTACGAGCAGTACTTC. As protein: CASSLAWASGGYEQYF.

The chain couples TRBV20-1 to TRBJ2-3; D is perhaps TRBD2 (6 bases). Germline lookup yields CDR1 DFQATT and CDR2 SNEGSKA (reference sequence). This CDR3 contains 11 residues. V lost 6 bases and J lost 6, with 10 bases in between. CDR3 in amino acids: CSAEEGDTQYF. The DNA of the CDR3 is TGCAGTGCAGAGGAGGGGGATACGCAGTATTTT.

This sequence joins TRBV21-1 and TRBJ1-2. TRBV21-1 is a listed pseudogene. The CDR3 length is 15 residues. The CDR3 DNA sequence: TGTGCCAGCAGCAAAGTTGAGGGCCTCCCTCGGGGCTACACCTTC. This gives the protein CASSKVEGLPRGYTF.

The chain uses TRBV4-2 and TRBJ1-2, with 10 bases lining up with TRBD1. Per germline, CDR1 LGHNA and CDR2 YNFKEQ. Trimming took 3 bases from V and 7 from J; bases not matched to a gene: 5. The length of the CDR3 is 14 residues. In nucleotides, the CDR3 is TGTGCCAGCAGCCAGCCGGGACAGGGGACTGGCTACACCTTC. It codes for CASSQPGQGTGYTF.

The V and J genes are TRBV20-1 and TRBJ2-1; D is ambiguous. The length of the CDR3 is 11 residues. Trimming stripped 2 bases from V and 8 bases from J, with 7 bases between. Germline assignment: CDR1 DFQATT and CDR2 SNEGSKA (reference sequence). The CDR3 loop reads CSARRRYEQFF. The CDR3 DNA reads TGCAGTGCTAGAAGACGCTATGAGCAGTTCTTC.

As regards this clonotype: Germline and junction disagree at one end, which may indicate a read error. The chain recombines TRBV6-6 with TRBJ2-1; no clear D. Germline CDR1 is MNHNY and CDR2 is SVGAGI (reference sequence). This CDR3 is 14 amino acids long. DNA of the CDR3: TGTGCCAGCAGTGACTCGAGAGTGTACAATGAGCAGTTCTTC. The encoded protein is CASSDSRVYNEQFF.

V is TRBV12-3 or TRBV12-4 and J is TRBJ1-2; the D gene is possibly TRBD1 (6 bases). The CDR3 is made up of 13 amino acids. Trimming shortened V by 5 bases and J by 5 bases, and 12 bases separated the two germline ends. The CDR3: CASSLGTSYGYTF. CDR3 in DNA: TGTGCCAGCAGTCTTGGGACATCTTATGGCTACACCTTC.

This CDR3 is CASSRGTGIRAFF. CDR3 nucleotides: TGTGCCAGCAGCCGCGGTACAGGGATCAGAGCTTTCTTT. The rearrangement uses TRBV11-2 and TRBJ1-1; a possible D gene is TRBD1 (6 bases). This CDR3 has 13 residues. The germline V gene encodes CDR1 SGHAT and CDR2 FQNNGV. V was cut by 5 bases and J by 10 bases, with 17 bases left in between.

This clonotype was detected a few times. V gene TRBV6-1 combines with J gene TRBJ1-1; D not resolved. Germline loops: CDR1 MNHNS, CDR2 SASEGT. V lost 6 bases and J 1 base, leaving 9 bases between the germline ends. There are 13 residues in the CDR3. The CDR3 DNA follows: TGTGCCAGCAGCGCAAATTGGAACACTGAAGCTTTCTTT. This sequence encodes CASSANWNTEAFF.

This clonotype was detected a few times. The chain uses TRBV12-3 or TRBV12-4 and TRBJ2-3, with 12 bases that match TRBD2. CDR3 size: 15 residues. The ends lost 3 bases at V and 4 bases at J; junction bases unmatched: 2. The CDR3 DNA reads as TGTGCCAGCAGTTTGTCTAGCGGGGGGGCAGATACGCAGTATTTT. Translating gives CASSLSSGGADTQYF.

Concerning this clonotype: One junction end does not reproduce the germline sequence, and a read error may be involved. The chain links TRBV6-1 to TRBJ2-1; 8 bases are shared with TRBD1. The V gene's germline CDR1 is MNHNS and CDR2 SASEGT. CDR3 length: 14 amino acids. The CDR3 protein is CVSHQGAGYNEQFF. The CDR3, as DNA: TGTGTCAGCCATCAGGGGGCTGGGTACAATGAGCAGTTCTTC.

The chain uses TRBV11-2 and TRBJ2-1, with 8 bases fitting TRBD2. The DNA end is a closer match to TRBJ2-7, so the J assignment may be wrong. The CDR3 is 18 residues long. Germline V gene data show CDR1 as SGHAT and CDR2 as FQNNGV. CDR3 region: CASSSRGGPNYSYNEQYF. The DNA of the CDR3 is TGTGCCAGCAGCTCGCGCGGGGGGCCTAACTACTCCTACAATGAGCAGTACTTC.

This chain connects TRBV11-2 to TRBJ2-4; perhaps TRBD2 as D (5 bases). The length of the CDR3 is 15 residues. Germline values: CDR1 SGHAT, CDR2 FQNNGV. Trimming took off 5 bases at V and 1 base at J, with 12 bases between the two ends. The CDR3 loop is CASSLGVSAKNIQYF. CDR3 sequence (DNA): TGTGCCAGCAGCCTCGGGGTTTCGGCCAAAAACATTCAGTACTTC.

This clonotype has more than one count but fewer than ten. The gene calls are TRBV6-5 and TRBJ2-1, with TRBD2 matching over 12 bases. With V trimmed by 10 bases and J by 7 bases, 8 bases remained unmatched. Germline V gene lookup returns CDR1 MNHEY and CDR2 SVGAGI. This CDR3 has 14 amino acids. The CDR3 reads CATNLAGGRNEQFF. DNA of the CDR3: TGTGCCACCAACCTAGCGGGGGGGCGGAATGAGCAGTTCTTC.

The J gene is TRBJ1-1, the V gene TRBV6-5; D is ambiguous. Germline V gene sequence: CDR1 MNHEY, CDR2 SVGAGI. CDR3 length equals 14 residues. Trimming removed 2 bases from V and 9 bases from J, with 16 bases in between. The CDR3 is CASSYRQTRRKAFF. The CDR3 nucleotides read TGTGCCAGCAGTTACAGGCAGACACGCCGGAAAGCTTTCTTT.

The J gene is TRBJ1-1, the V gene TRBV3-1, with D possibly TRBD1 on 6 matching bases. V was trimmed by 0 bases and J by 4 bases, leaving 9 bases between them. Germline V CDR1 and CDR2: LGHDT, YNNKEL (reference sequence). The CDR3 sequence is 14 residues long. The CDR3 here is CASSQESRGTEAFF. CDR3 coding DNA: TGTGCCAGCAGCCAAGAAAGCAGGGGCACTGAAGCTTTCTTT. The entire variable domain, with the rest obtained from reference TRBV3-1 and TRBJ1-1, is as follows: DTAVSQTPKYLVTQMGNDKSIKCEQNLGHDTMYWYKQDSKKFLKIMFSYNNKELIINETVPNRFSPKSPDKAHLNLHINSLELGDSAVYFCASSQESRGTEAFFGQGTRLTVV.

CDR3 residues: CATSRDVGLQETQYF. As DNA, the CDR3 is TGTGCCACCAGCAGAGATGTGGGGCTCCAAGAGACCCAGTACTTC. This sequence joins TRBV15 and TRBJ2-5; the D gene is possibly TRBD1 (5 bases). The V end lost 0 bases, the J end lost 1 base, and 9 bases lay between the germline ends. The CDR3 runs to 15 residues. Looked up from germline, CDR1 is LNHNV and CDR2 is YYDKDF (reference sequence).